This TCR beta chain is from a study of CXCR3-negative and CXCR3-positive naive CD8 T cells. Notes on the study in general: TRB CDR3s were more hydrophobic in CXCR3-positive than in CXCR3-negative naive cells.

The CDR3 totals 17 residues. Germline CDR1 reads SEHNR; CDR2 reads FQNEAQ (reference sequence). Cells that were CD45RO-CCR7+CD27+CD95- constituted naive CD8+ T cells. Worth noting for this clonotype: The antigen is undetermined.

With UMI labels, 5' RACE was used to prepare the TRB cDNA libraries. TCRdb re-called the 5' RACE reads and catalogs CDR3 proteins one per entry, DNA excluded. With over 150,000 distinct CDR3 sequences in the sample, the ten largest clones hold approximately 0.46%. This rearrangement joins TRBV7-9 to TRBJ2-1; TCRdb's D call, TRBD1, is unchecked because there is no DNA. This clonotype was sampled from a human donor in good health. Some clones in this sample may be carry-over from other donors' samples. The specimen was naive CXCR3+ CD8+ T cells from blood. Subset of the sample: CD45RO-CCR7+CD27+CD95- naive CD8+ T cells expressing CXCR3 (TNR3+). The CDR3 sequence: CASSPVSVGTSYNEQFF.